The T cell receptor beta chain under discussion was sequenced for a study of OX40 agonist ivuxolimab in advanced cancers. CDR3 length: 13 residues. V gave up 11 bases and J gave up 6 bases, with 19 bases separating them. Per germline, CDR1 ENHRY and CDR2 SYGVKD. This clone was detected only a few times. Some clones are missing from TCRdb's copy, which holds only in-frame ones; the method was immunoSEQ multiplex PCR. The table lists around 70,000 clones, approximately 86% of them singletons. Material: CD4+ or CD8+ T cells sorted from blood, obtained in a trial of the OX40 agonist ivuxolimab. This sequence joins TRBV10-3 and TRBJ1-1; D gene uncertain. The clonotype was recovered from an adult with an advanced solid tumor such as melanoma, head and neck, liver or kidney cancer. CDR3 bases: TGTGCCTCCCGTCTAACTGCTGCAGCTGAAGCTTTCTTT. It yields the protein CASRLTAAAEAFF.